This section outlines one T cell receptor (beta chain) sequence together with its context. The antigen is unknown. Template material for amplifying TCR beta CDR3 regions consisted of RNA transcripts. TCR CDR3 underwent first-round RT-PCR with the HTBI primer set. TCRdb itself ran the multiplex PCR reads through MiXCR, one entry per CDR3 protein. The sample has about 640,000 distinct CDR3 sequences; around 21% are singletons. Diagnoses were established using clinical symptoms, serum thyroxine and TRAb, thyroid ultrasound and orbital computed tomography. Using more than 7.5 ml of fresh peripheral blood, PBMCs were prepared. The data originate from a study of T cells in Graves' hyperthyroidism and ophthalmopathy. Study context: At initial diagnosis, before any treatment had begun, peripheral blood was obtained.

The CDR3 loop spans 16 amino acids. Looked up from germline, CDR1 is SGHAT and CDR2 is FQNNGV. V was shortened by 6 bases and J by 2 bases, with 19 bases between the two germline ends. Overall study findings and caveats: Also found in blood were most expanded thyroid clonotypes above 0.001.

The TCR was taken from a man aged 25 to 40 with Graves' ophthalmopathy. The J gene is TRBJ1-2, the V gene TRBV11-2; D is undetermined. The sample taken for sequencing was blood. CDR3 amino acids: CASRQNLGDLNYGYTF. DNA of the CDR3: TGTGCCAGCAGGCAAAATTTAGGTGACTTAAACTATGGCTACACCTTC.